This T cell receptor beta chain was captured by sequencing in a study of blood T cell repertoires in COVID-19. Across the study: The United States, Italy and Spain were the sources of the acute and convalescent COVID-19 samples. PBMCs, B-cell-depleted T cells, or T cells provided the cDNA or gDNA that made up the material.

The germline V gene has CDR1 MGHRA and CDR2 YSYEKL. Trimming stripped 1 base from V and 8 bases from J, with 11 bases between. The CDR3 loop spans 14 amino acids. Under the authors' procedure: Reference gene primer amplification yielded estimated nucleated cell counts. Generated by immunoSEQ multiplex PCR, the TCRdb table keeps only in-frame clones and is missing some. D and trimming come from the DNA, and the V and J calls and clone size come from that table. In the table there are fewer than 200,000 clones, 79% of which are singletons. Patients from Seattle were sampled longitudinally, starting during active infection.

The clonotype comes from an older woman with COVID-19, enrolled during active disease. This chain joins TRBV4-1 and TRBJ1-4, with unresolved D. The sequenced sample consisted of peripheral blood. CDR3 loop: CASSQGGAGEKLFF. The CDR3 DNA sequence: TGCGCCAGCAGCCAAGGAGGAGCCGGCGAAAAACTGTTTTTT.